The rows below give T cell receptor beta chains drawn from one sample of a study of regulatory T cells in long-lasting Graves disease. TCRdb re-derived calls from the multiplex PCR reads in MiXCR, one entry per CDR3 protein. This sample has about 310,000 distinct CDR3 sequences, with 22% found just once. The sample consisted of peripheral blood mononuclear cells (PBMCs), taken when the disease was refractory, from a patient treated with antithyroid drugs. Source of these receptors: a female donor with Graves disease. Both conserved end residues are part of each CDR3.

J gene,V gene,CDR3 protein
TRBJ1-1,TRBV29-1,CSVDEGMNTEAFF
TRBJ2-1,TRBV7-2,CASSPETSGGHEQFF
TRBJ1-1,TRBV29-1,CSVLWGRTEAFF
TRBJ2-2,TRBV20-1,CSARGLAGGQSGELFF
TRBJ1-2,TRBV28,CASTIQGWSYTF
TRBJ2-7,TRBV6-5,CASSYSLAPYEQYF
TRBJ2-7,TRBV4-1,CGRDDYEQYF
TRBJ2-2,TRBV5-1,CASSSTTTNTGELFF
TRBJ2-3,TRBV5-1,CASSLGTSWPDTQYF
TRBJ2-3,TRBV20-1,CSATRGAGDADTQYF
TRBJ2-7,TRBV6-2/TRBV6-3,CASSSLDSSYEQYF
TRBJ2-7,TRBV4-1,CASSSIAGGPEQYF
TRBJ2-7,TRBV18,CASSPFQDSYEQYF
TRBJ1-5,TRBV5-1,CASSFTGGAGQPQHF
TRBJ2-7,TRBV19,CASNPGGEIPYEQYF
TRBJ1-5,TRBV6-2/TRBV6-3,CASKSGAGRQPQHF
TRBJ2-7,TRBV7-2,CASSLITGTNSYEQYF
TRBJ2-5,TRBV28,CASSREYTGTKKTQYF
TRBJ1-5,TRBV18,CASSPGVGRNQPQHF
TRBJ1-2,TRBV29-1,CSVDRTGADGYTF
TRBJ1-1,TRBV27,CASSYTFNTEAFF
TRBJ2-7,TRBV20-1,CSARGGGYEQYF
TRBJ2-6,TRBV28,CAHGLAGDGANVLTF
TRBJ2-7,TRBV28,CASSLSPREYEQYF
TRBJ2-7,TRBV19,CASSFSGSFSYEQYF
TRBJ2-7,TRBV30,CAWRGKGEGGYEQYF
TRBJ2-7,TRBV30,CAWSPGQGASEQYF
TRBJ1-1,TRBV4-3,CASSQGLGDREGFF
TRBJ1-3,TRBV20-1,CSVSGRNTIYF
TRBJ2-7,TRBV28,CASGWNYEQYF
TRBJ2-2,TRBV2,CASSGSQPGGYYTGELFF
TRBJ2-7,TRBV10-3,CAIGGLAELRRGEQYF
TRBJ1-2,TRBV28,CASSPLRGLNYGYTF
TRBJ2-7,TRBV29-1,CSVVGPNTYEQYF
TRBJ2-5,TRBV27,CASAETQYF
TRBJ1-3,TRBV20-1,CSASTPGNTIYF
TRBJ2-7,TRBV4-3,CASSQEWNSATYEQYF
TRBJ2-5,TRBV7-9,CASSPIAYLGETQYF
TRBJ2-1,TRBV12-5,CASGLGTSGVCNEQFF
TRBJ2-7,TRBV7-2,CASSLEAGRNYEQYF
TRBJ2-5,TRBV28,CASSGQGTGQETQYF
TRBJ1-1,TRBV28,CASTPPPGRRTEAFF
TRBJ1-1,TRBV29-1,CSAAGTNNAEAFF
TRBJ2-2,TRBV13,CASSSKGRNTGELFF
TRBJ1-1,TRBV4-3,CASSHVGTGNTEAFF
TRBJ1-4,TRBV7-2,CASRDQGRGEKLFF
TRBJ2-5,TRBV6-1,CASQRGYQETQYF
TRBJ2-7,TRBV4-1,CASSQVILRDYVYYEQYF
TRBJ1-6,TRBV12-3/TRBV12-4,CASSLNVVTPLHF
TRBJ2-2,TRBV12-5,CASGAGTGFTGELFF
TRBJ2-7,TRBV20-1,CSASRQMEEQYF
TRBJ2-6,TRBV15,CATSSSGTGTYRANVLTF
TRBJ1-4,TRBV5-1,CASSFDNEKLFF
TRBJ1-2,TRBV5-6,CASSFGGDYGYTF
TRBJ2-5,TRBV7-9,CASSFRHSQETQYF